Following are 22 T cell receptor beta chains from one sample sequenced in a study of vaccination effects on CD4 cells after COVID-19. In the ViraFEST assay, antigen-specific CD4+ clonotypes were identified by expansion after peptide-pool stimulation. The culture ran for approximately 10 days before CD4+ T cells were isolated. Each participant received a vaccine that was either BNT162b2 or mRNA-1273, given as two doses. Antigens of these TCRs are unknown. Measured with immunoSEQ multiplex PCR; TCRdb has only the in-frame clones, and not every one. The data contain approximately 74,000 clones, roughly 80% of them singletons. Sequenced here: CD4+ T cells from PBMCs cultured with HCoV-OC43 spike peptides, sampled after COVID-19 vaccination. Subset noted: HCoV-OC43 spike overlapping peptide pool stimulation. The origin of the receptors is a human donor who received a COVID-19 vaccine.

This chain links TRBV19 with TRBJ2-4; no clear D gene. The CDR3 is made up of 16 amino acids. Germline V gene sequence: CDR1 LNHDA, CDR2 SQIVND (reference sequence). V lost 5 bases and J 0 bases, leaving 14 bases between the germline ends. The CDR3 DNA is TGTGCCAGTAGTGCACAAAAAAGAGTAGCCAAAAACATTCAGTACTTC. It translates to CASSAQKRVAKNIQYF. The full variable domain, with the rest looked up from reference TRBV19 and TRBJ2-4, is DGGITQSPKYLFRKEGQNVTLSCEQNLNHDAMYWYRQDPGQGLRLIYYSQIVNDFQKGDIAEGYSVSREKKESFPLTVTSAQKNPTAFYLCASSAQKRVAKNIQYFGAGTRLSVL.

The chain links TRBV7-2 to TRBJ1-5; TRBD1 aligns across 8 bases. After removal of 3 bases from V and 1 base from J, the junction contained 8 bases not matched to a gene. The CDR3 totals 17 residues. In germline, CDR1 is SGHTA, CDR2 FQGNSA. The CDR3: CASSFRTGPVSNQPQHF. The CDR3 DNA is TGTGCCAGCAGCTTTAGGACAGGGCCGGTAAGCAATCAGCCCCAGCATTTT. The full variable domain, with the rest looked up from reference TRBV7-2 and TRBJ1-5, is GAGVSQSPSNKVTEKGKDVELRCDPISGHTALYWYRQSLGQGLEFLIYFQGNSAPDKSGLPSDRFSAERTGGSVSTLTIQRTQQEDSAVYLCASSFRTGPVSNQPQHFGDGTRLSIL.

The chain joins TRBV4-1 to TRBJ1-2; TRBD1 is a possible D gene (5 bases). This CDR3 region has 15 residues. Germline values: CDR1 MGHRA, CDR2 YSYEKL. V lost 0 bases, J lost 3 bases, and 11 bases lay in between. CDR3 DNA: TGCGCCAGCAGCCAAGATCAGGGTTTTTACTATGGCTACACCTTC. This sequence encodes CASSQDQGFYYGYTF.

The chain has TRBV5-1 and TRBJ1-5; 11 nucleotides match TRBD1. The germline V gene has CDR1 SGHRS and CDR2 YFSETQ. The CDR3 consists of 15 residues. V dropped 3 bases and J dropped 5; count of bases not matched to a gene: 4. In DNA, the CDR3 is TGCGCCAGCAGCTGGACAGGGGGCAAGGATCAGCCCCAGCATTTT. Translation: CASSWTGGKDQPQHF.

The chain employs TRBV28 and TRBJ1-2, with a tentative D call TRBD1 (5 bases). Germline V CDR1 and CDR2: MDHEN, SYDVKM. This CDR3 has 15 residues. V lost 6 bases and J 4 bases, leaving 18 bases between the germline ends. CDR3 sequence (DNA): TGTGCCAGCAGCCCTTCAAGGGACGGCCGCTATGGCTACACCTTC. The encoded protein is CASSPSRDGRYGYTF.

This clone was detected once. The chain recombines TRBV23-1 with TRBJ1-2, with D uncertain. TRBV23-1 is filed as an ORF, its function uncertain. The CDR3 runs to 12 residues. V was trimmed by 7 bases and J by 4 bases, leaving 10 bases between them. The CDR3 loop reads CASTQWCYGYTF. Written as DNA, the CDR3 is TGCGCCAGCACCCAATGGTGCTATGGCTACACCTTC.

This clone was counted between two and nine times. The V gene is TRBV7-9, the J gene TRBJ2-5; no clear D. Trimming left V 3 bases short and J 5 bases short, with 4 bases between. The CDR3 is 11 amino acids. CDR1 and CDR2 (germline): SEHNR, FQNEAQ (reference sequence). The CDR3, as DNA: TGTGCCAGCAGCTTTTCGGAGACCCAGTACTTC. This translates into CASSFSETQYF. The full variable domain, with the rest looked up from reference TRBV7-9 and TRBJ2-5, is DTGVSQNPRHKITKRGQNVTFRCDPISEHNRLYWYRQTLGQGPEFLTYFQNEAQLEKSRLLSDRFSAERPKGSFSTLEIQRTEQGDSAMYLCASSFSETQYFGPGTRLLVL.

V gene TRBV5-1 combines with J gene TRBJ2-6; no clear D. The CDR3 loop spans 14 amino acids. Trimming removed 0 bases from V and 2 bases from J, with 3 bases in between. Germline V lookup: CDR1 SGHRS, CDR2 YFSETQ. The CDR3 loop reads CASSLVAGANVLTF. Here the CDR3 DNA reads TGCGCCAGCAGCTTGGTCGCTGGGGCCAACGTCCTGACTTTC.

The chain carries TRBV21-1 and TRBJ1-2; the table's D gene call, TRBD1, was not cross checked with the DNA. TRBV21-1 is listed as a pseudogene. This CDR3 is 15 amino acids long. The chain's CDR3 is CASSTRDRGRSGYTF. Written as DNA, the CDR3 is TGTGCCAGCAGCACCCGGGACAGGGGGCGGAGTGGCTACACCTTC.

The rearrangement uses TRBV3-1 (or the pseudogene TRBV3-2) and TRBJ2-5, with unresolved D. V gave up 4 bases and J gave up 8 bases, with 8 bases separating them. The CDR3 sequence is 11 residues long. Per germline, CDR1 LGHDT and CDR2 YNNKEL (reference sequence). CDR3 sequence reads: CASSLLETQYF. The DNA of the CDR3 is TGTGCCAGCAGCCTATTGGAAACCCAGTACTTC.

The chain has TRBV6-5 and TRBJ2-3; tentative D call: TRBD2 (6 bases). V was clipped by 9 bases and J by 3 bases, with 13 bases between them. This CDR3 region has 13 residues. Germline assignment: CDR1 MNHEY and CDR2 SVGAGI. As DNA, the CDR3 is TGTGCCAGTTTGGGGGGTAGTACAGATACGCAGTATTTT. This translates into CASLGGSTDTQYF.

V is TRBV7-9 and J is TRBJ2-5; tentatively, D is TRBD2 (7 bases). The CDR3 consists of 16 residues. Per the germline V gene, CDR1 is SEHNR and CDR2 is FQNEAQ (reference sequence). Trimming took 5 bases from V and 4 from J, leaving 20 bases between them. CDR3 sequence (DNA): TGTGCCAGCAGCCCCAGGGGAGGGGGACCTGGAGAGACCCAGTACTTC. It specifies CASSPRGGGPGETQYF.

The V call is TRBV6-4, the J call TRBJ2-7; D may correspond to TRBD1 or TRBD2 (5 bases each). The CDR3 loop spans 15 amino acids. Germline V gene lookup returns CDR1 MRHNA and CDR2 SNTAGT. Trimming cost V 3 bases and J 3 bases, with 15 bases left between them. The DNA for the CDR3 is TGTGCCAGCAGTGAACGGGGCAGGGCCATCTACGAGCAGTACGTC. Its protein is CASSERGRAIYEQYV.

The rearrangement joins TRBV7-8 to TRBJ2-5, with a tentative D call TRBD1 (5 bases). The CDR3 covers 12 residues. V shed 5 bases and J shed 4 bases, with 8 bases lying between them. The germline CDR1 and CDR2 sequences are SGHVS and FQNEAQ. The CDR3 DNA reads as TGTGCCAGCAGCCTCGACAGAGAGACCCAGTACTTC. Translation: CASSLDRETQYF.

The CDR3 protein is CASSKNGVRETQYF. CDR3 nucleotides: TGTGCCAGCAGTAAGAACGGGGTGCGGGAGACCCAGTACTTC. V and J are TRBV6-5 and TRBJ2-5, with D possibly TRBD2 on 5 matching bases. Trimming cost V 5 bases and J 5 bases, with 15 bases left between them. The CDR3 covers 14 residues. Germline V gene sequence: CDR1 MNHEY, CDR2 SVGAGI.

The chain is built from TRBV18 and TRBJ2-2, with a possible D match to TRBD2 (5 bases). In germline, CDR1 is KGHSH, CDR2 LQKENI. Trimming took off 5 bases at V and 4 bases at J, with 8 bases between the two ends. The CDR3 length is 13 residues. The CDR3 nucleotides read TGTGCCAGCTCAGTACGGGGCACCGGGGAGCTGTTTTTT. Translated, it gives CASSVRGTGELFF.

V and J are TRBV5-4 and TRBJ2-1, with 13 nucleotides matching TRBD2. The CDR3 covers 15 residues. Germline lookup yields CDR1 SGHNT and CDR2 YYREEE (reference sequence). V lost 3 bases and J lost 10; bases outside the gene matches: 7. The CDR3 loop reads CASSSRTSGGREQFF. The CDR3 bases are TGTGCCAGCAGCTCCAGGACTAGCGGGGGCCGAGAGCAGTTCTTC.

This clone appeared a single time. This chain joins TRBV6-6 and TRBJ2-5; 8 positions agree with TRBD1. The V gene end was trimmed by 7 bases and the J gene end by 5 bases; junction bases not matched to a gene: 12. The CDR3 runs to 15 residues. CDR1 is MNHNY and CDR2 is SVGAGI in the germline V gene (reference sequence). CDR3 sequence reads: CASIPRTGLRETQYF. The CDR3 nucleotides read TGTGCCAGCATCCCCCGGACAGGGCTTCGTGAGACCCAGTACTTC.

The chain has TRBV6-5 and TRBJ2-6, with a tentative D call TRBD2 (5 bases). The CDR3 runs to 13 residues. Germline V gene sequence: CDR1 MNHEY, CDR2 SVGAGI. This CDR3 is CGGGLGGANVLTF. The CDR3 DNA is TGTGGCGGCGGGTTGGGTGGGGCCAACGTCCTGACTTTC.

This sequence joins TRBV7-8 and TRBJ2-1, with 8 bases lining up with TRBD2. J was trimmed by 4 bases and V by 1 base; bases with no gene match: 9. Per germline, CDR1 SGHVS and CDR2 FQNEAQ. This CDR3 comprises 17 residues. CDR3 bases: TGTGCCAGCAGCTTAGTCCCCCCAGCGGGAGTTTACAATGAGCAGTTCTTC. As protein: CASSLVPPAGVYNEQFF.

The chain recombines TRBV6-6 with TRBJ1-2; possibly TRBD1 for D (5 bases). Germline V gene data show CDR1 as MNHNY and CDR2 as SVGAGI (reference sequence). CDR3 length equals 14 residues. Deletions cut 7 bases from V and 4 bases from J, with 16 bases between. CDR3 in DNA: TGTGCCAGCATACGGGACTCCGGACCCTATGGCTACACCTTC. Translating gives CASIRDSGPYGYTF.

This clone was seen a handful of times. CDR3 coding DNA: TGCAGCGTTGCGGGGGCCCAGAGCTCCTACAATGAGCAGTTCTTC. Amino acids: CSVAGAQSSYNEQFF. The V call is TRBV29-1, the J call TRBJ2-1; tentatively, D is TRBD1 or TRBD2 (6 bases each). The length of the CDR3 is 15 residues. V lost 4 bases and J 0 bases, leaving 13 bases between the germline ends. The germline CDR1 and CDR2 sequences are SQVTM and ANQGSEA.